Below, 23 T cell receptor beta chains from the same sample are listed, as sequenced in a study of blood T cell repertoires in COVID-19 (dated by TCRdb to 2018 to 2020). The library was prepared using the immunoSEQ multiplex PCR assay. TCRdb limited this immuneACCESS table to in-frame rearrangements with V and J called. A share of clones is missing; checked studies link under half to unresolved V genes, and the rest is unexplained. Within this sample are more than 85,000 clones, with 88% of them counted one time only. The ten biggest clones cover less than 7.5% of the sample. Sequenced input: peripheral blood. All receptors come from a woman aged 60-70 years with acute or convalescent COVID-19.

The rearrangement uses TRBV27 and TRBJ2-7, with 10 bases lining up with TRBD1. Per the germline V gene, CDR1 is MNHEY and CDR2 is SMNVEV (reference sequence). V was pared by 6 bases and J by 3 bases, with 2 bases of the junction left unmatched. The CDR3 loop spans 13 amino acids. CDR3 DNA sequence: TGTGCCAGCAGGCGGACAGGGGGCTACGAGCAGTACGTC. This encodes CASRRTGGYEQYV.

In DNA, the CDR3 is TGTGCCAGCAGCCTCCGGGTTCTGAACACTGAAGCTTTCTTT. Translating it yields CASSLRVLNTEAFF. The chain joins TRBV5-6 to TRBJ1-1; D not resolved. Trimming pared 4 bases from V and 0 bases from J, leaving 10 bases between. The CDR3 extends over 14 amino acids. CDR1 and CDR2 from the germline V gene are SGHDT and YYEEEE. The full variable domain, with the rest looked up from reference TRBV5-6 and TRBJ1-1, is DAGVTQSPTHLIKTRGQQVTLRCSPKSGHDTVSWYQQALGQGPQFIFQYYEEEERQRGNFPDRFSGHQFPNYSSELNVNALLLGDSALYLCASSLRVLNTEAFFGQGTRLTVV.

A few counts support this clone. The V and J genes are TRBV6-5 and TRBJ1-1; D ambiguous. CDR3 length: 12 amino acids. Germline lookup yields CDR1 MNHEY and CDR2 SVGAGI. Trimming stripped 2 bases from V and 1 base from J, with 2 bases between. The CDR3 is CASSYRNTEAFF. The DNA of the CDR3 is TGTGCCAGCAGTTACCGGAACACTGAAGCTTTCTTT.

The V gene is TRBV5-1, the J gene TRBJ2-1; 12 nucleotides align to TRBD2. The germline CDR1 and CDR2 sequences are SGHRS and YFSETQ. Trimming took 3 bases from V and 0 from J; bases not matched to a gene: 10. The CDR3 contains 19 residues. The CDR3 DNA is TGCGCCAGCAGCTACGGACTAGCGGGGTGGGGGAGCTCCTACAATGAGCAGTTCTTC. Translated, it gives CASSYGLAGWGSSYNEQFF.

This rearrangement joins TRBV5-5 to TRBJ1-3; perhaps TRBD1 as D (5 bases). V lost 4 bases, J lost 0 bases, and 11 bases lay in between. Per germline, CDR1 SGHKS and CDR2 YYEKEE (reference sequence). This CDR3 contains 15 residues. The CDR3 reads CASSTRGGSGNTIYF. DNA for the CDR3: TGTGCCAGCAGCACCCGGGGGGGCTCTGGAAACACCATATATTTT. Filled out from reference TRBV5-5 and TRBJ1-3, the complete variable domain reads DAGVTQSPTHLIKTRGQQVTLRCSPISGHKSVSWYQQVLGQGPQFIFQYYEKEERGRGNFPDRFSARQFPNYSSELNVNALLLGDSALYLCASSTRGGSGNTIYFGEGSWLTVV.

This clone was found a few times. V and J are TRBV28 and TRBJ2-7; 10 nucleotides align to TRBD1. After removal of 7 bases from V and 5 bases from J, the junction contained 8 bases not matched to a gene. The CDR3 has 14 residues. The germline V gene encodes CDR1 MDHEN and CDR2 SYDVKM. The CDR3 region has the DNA TGTGCCAGCAACCGACAGGGGGCGGGCGACGAGCAGTACTTC. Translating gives CASNRQGAGDEQYF.

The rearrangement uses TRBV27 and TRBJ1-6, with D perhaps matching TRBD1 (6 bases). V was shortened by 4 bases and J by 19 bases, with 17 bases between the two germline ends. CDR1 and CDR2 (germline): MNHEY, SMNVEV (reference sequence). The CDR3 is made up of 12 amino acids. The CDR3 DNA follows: TGTGCCAGCAGTTCACAGGGTTTAGTTTGGCACTTT. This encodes CASSSQGLVWHF.

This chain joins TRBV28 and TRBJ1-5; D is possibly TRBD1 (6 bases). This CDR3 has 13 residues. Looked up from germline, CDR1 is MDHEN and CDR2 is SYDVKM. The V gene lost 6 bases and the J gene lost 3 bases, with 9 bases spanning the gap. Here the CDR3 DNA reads TGTGCCAGCAGAGGACAGCCCAATCAGCCCCAGCATTTT. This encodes CASRGQPNQPQHF.

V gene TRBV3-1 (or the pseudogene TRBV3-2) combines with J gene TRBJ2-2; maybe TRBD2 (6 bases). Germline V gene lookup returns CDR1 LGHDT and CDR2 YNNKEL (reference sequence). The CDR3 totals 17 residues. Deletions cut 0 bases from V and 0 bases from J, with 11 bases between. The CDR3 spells CASSQDRTGANTGELFF. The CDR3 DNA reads TGTGCCAGCAGCCAAGATAGAACGGGAGCGAACACCGGGGAGCTGTTTTTT.

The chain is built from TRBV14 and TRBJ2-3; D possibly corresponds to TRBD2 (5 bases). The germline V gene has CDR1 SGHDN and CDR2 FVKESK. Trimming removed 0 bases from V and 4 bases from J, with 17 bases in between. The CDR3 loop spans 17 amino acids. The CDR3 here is CASSQEKGARVPDTQYF. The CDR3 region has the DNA TGTGCCAGCAGCCAAGAGAAAGGAGCGAGGGTACCAGATACGCAGTATTTT. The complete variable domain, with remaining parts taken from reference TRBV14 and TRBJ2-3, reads EAGVTQFPSHSVIEKGQTVTLRCDPISGHDNLYWYRRVMGKEIKFLLHFVKESKQDESGMPNNRFLAERTGGTYSTLKVQPAELEDSGVYFCASSQEKGARVPDTQYFGPGTRLTVL.

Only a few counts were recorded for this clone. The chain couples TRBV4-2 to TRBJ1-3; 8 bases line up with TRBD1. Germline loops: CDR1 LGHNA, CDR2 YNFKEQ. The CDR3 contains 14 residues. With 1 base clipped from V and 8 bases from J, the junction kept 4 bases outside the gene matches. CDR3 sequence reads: CASSQGTGLDTIYF. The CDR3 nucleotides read TGTGCCAGCAGCCAAGGGACAGGGCTAGACACCATATATTTT.

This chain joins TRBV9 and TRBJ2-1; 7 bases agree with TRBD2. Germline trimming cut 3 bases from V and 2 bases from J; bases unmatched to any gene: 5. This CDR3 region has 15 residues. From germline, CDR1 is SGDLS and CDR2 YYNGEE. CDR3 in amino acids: CASSGAGRTYNEQFF. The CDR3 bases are TGTGCCAGCAGCGGAGCGGGAAGGACCTACAATGAGCAGTTCTTC.

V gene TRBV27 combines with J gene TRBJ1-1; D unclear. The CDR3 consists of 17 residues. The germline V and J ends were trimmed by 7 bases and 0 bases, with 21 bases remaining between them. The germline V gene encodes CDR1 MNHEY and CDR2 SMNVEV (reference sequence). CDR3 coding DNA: TGTGCCAGCATCCCCCTCCTCTCACTTTCAATGAACACTGAAGCTTTCTTT. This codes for CASIPLLSLSMNTEAFF.

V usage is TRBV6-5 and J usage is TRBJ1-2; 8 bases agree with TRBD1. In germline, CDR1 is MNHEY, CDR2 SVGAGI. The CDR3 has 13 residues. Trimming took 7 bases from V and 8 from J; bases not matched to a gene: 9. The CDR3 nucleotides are TGTGCCAGCACTACTTCGACAGGGGAGGGCTACACCTTC. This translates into CASTTSTGEGYTF.

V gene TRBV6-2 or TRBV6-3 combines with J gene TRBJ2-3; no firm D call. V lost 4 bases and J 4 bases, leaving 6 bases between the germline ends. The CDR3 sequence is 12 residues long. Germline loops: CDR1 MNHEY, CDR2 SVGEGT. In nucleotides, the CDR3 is TGTGCCAGCAGTTCCGTAGCAGATACGCAGTATTTT. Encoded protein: CASSSVADTQYF.

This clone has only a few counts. The DNA for the CDR3 is TGTGCCAGCAGCCGAGCCTATGGCTACACCTTC. This encodes CASSRAYGYTF. This chain connects TRBV3-1 (or the pseudogene TRBV3-2) to TRBJ1-2; D gene ambiguous. V shed 4 bases and J shed 4 bases, with 4 bases lying between them. The V gene's germline CDR1 is LGHDT and CDR2 YNNKEL (reference sequence). The CDR3 has 11 residues.

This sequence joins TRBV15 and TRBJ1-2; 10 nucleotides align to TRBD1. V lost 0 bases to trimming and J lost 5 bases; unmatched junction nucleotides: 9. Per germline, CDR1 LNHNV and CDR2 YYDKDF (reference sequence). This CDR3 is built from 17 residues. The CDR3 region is CATSREGSDRGRYGYTF. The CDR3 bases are TGTGCCACCAGCAGAGAGGGCTCGGACAGGGGGAGGTATGGCTACACCTTC.

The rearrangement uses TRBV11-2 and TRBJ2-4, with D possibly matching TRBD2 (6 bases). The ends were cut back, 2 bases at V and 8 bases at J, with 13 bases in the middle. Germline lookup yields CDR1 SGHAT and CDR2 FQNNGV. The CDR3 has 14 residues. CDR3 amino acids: CASSLSNSGHIQYF. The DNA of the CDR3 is TGTGCCAGCAGCTTATCCAATAGCGGACACATTCAGTACTTC.

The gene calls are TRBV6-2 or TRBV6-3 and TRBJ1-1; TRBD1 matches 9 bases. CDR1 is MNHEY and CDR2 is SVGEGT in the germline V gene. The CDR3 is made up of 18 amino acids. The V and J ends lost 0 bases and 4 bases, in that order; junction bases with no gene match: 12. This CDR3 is CASSYSIGQGLEGTEAFF. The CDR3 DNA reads TGTGCCAGCAGTTACTCGATAGGACAGGGGTTAGAGGGCACTGAAGCTTTCTTT.

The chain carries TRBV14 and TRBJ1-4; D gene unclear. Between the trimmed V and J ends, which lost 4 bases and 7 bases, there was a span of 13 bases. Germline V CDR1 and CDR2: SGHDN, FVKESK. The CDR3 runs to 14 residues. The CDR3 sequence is CASSPDSSTEKLFF. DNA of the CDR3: TGTGCCAGCAGCCCCGACTCCTCCACTGAAAAACTGTTTTTT.

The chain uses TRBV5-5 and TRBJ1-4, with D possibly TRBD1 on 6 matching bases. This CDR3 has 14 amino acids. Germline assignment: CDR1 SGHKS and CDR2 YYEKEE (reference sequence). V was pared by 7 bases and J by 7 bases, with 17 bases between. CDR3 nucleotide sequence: TGTGCCAGCGCCCCTCAGGGGTTCGTTGAAAAACTGTTTTTT. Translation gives CASAPQGFVEKLFF.

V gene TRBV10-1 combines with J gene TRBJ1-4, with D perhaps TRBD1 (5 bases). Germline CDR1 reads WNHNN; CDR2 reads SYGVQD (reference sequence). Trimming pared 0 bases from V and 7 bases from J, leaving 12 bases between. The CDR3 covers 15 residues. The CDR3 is CASSESVGASEKLFF. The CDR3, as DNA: TGCGCCAGCAGTGAGTCGGTTGGGGCGAGTGAAAAACTGTTTTTT.

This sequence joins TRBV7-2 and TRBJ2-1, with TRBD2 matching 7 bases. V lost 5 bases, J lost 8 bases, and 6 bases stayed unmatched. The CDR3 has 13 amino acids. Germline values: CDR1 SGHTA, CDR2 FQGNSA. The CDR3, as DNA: TGTGCCAGCAGCCCGACCACTAGCGATGAGCAGTTCTTC. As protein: CASSPTTSDEQFF.